This entry describes one TCR beta chain. Its antigen target is currently unknown. The input lacks base qualities; no much larger clone sits a single base away. The cohort consisted of 650 to 850 healthy bone marrow donors. Cohort members were all nominally healthy when sampled, although unrecorded immune exposures were likely present. The donor tested CMV seropositive and was one of the 289 seropositive cohort members. Every donor gave a peripheral blood sample, and the peripheral blood mononuclear cells from that sample were used for TCR beta sequencing. Genomic DNA extraction from the blood cell samples was performed with the Qiagen DNeasy Blood Extraction Kit. The library relied on the immunoSEQ multiplex PCR assay. The multiplex PCR relied on a mix of 60 forward primers for TCR Vbeta segments and 13 reverse primers for TCR Jbeta segments. A multiplex PCR assay on genomic DNA amplified the CDR3 region of rearranged TCR beta genes. The amplified TCR beta libraries were sequenced on the Illumina HiSeq System as 87-base-pair reads. The published analysis was carried out like this. A later analysis tallied tens of millions of unique TCR beta chains across the approximately 670 repertoires, and about 10 million of those chains were shared by two or more donors. Raw reads were error-corrected and collapsed into unique sequences by a nearest-neighbor algorithm in which closely related sequences were merged to remove PCR and sequencing errors. CDR3 sequences were aligned to IMGT reference sequences to assign V, D and J gene segments. For a sequence to be retained, at least a six-nucleotide match to both a V gene segment and a J gene segment was required. A rearrangement counted as productive if the CDR3 had no stop codons and remained in frame with V and J, and every other rearrangement counted as non-productive. Following IMGT convention, CDR3 was defined as the stretch from the second conserved V-encoded cysteine to the conserved J-encoded phenylalanine. In an earlier analysis of 500 to 650 of the donors, sequences lacking an unambiguous match to a single V gene segment were excluded. An earlier analysis of several hundred of the donors called V segments functional above 56.7% productive rearrangements and segregating when the between-donor standard deviation exceeded 5%. To diagnose cytomegalovirus status from the catalog of TCR beta chain sequences, a statistical classification framework was built. A later analysis assigned V and J genes by comparing TCR nucleotide sequences with IMGT/GENE-DB human TR gene sequences. A later analysis assigned CDR3 sequences and most-parsimonious VDJ recombination scenarios with the TCRdist pipeline. In a later analysis, every TCR beta chain was defined by the combination of its CDR3 amino acid sequence and its V-gene family, and reads without a unique V-gene family were dropped. To address suspected cross-contamination and a sequencing artifact, a later analysis removed 450 to 700 highly shared, low-generation-probability nucleotide sequences. A later analysis calculated a clonal expansion index for each public chain from normalized within-repertoire ranks of inferred template counts. In a later analysis, generation probabilities were computed using a VDJ recombination model fitted to out-of-frame rearrangements, and the results were checked against IGoR. In a later analysis, hypergeometric tests were used to score TCR-TCR, TCR-HLA and TCR-CMV co-occurrence, with a repertoire-size bias correction applied to TCR pairs. False discovery rates were estimated in a later analysis by permuting HLA or CMV assignments 20 times. A later analysis grouped co-occurring TCRs with DBSCAN, adding TCRdist sequence similarity when clustering within HLA-allele-positive subsets. Repertoires with fewer than 30,000 or more than 120,000 public chains, plus five repertoires with anomalous nucleotide sharing, were excluded from co-occurrence clustering. Imported from immuneACCESS, the table was reduced by TCRdb to in-frame sequences with V and J called. These copies leave out some clones; in studies compared against another copy, an unresolved V gene accounts for under half, and the cause of the remainder is not known. V and J calls plus clone size are reproduced from that table; the DNA served to infer D and trimming. The sample table records 150,000 to 200,000 clones; about 80% of these occur just once. The ten most abundant clones make up more than 2% of the sample.

The V end loses 4 bases and the J end loses 7 bases, and a stretch of 11 bases separates them. The CDR3 starts with the cysteine, ends with the phenylalanine, and has 14 residues. Only the CDR3 DNA is retained, 42 bases long and in frame from the first base. As encoded in the germline V gene, CDR1 is MGHRA while CDR2 is YSYEKL. The record originates from a study of cytomegalovirus exposure and HLA in healthy donors (dated by TCRdb to 2015 to 2018). For the study in its entirety: In an earlier analysis of 587 of the donors, about 260 Gb of sequence data and approximately 100 million unique TCR beta sequences from roughly 190 million T cells were reported. Among 398 genotyped donors of the cohort, an average of around 240,000 unique TCR beta nucleotide sequences were sequenced per donor, approximately 20% of them non-productive. The number of typed donors differed by locus: about 620-640 for A, B, C, DRB1 and DQB1; approximately 540 for DQA1; some 610 for DPA1; and about 450 for DPB1. High-throughput TCR immunosequencing, statistical association of individual TCRs with disease status, and machine learning were combined to predict cytomegalovirus infection status. Five DR-DQ haplotypes were treated as single units for association and clustering because of strong linkage in the cohort. To study patterns of TCR occurrence, a later analysis re-analyzed previously published TCR beta repertoires from several hundred donors and added high-resolution HLA genotyping. Along with the roughly 670-subject first cohort, a separate validation cohort of over a hundred different subjects was used. Around 320 gigabases of sequencing data and approximately 93 million unique TCR sequences were included in an early release covering about 620 HLA-typed donors. Using immunosequencing, the study profiled T cell repertoires from around 680 subjects and related those repertoires to cytomegalovirus serostatus. The study aimed to test whether signatures of past pathogen exposure could be identified by cataloging public T cell receptors. A later genetic analysis took genome-wide SNP genotypes for about three fifths of the roughly 700 donors and used that subset as a discovery cohort. In the later analysis, no new phenotypic data were used to find candidate immune exposures; instead, reliance was placed on TCR beta sequences and their occurrence across donors. Of the approximately 400 genotyped donors, roughly 80% were placed in the genetic ancestry cluster associated with self-reported Caucasian donors. All discovery cohort repertoires had been generated using a single sequencing platform. Alongside the repertoire data, information on donor age, sex, ethnicity and CMV serostatus was compiled. To decide whether each TCR beta V gene segment behaved as functional or pseudogenic, an earlier analysis of fewer than 750 of the donors relied on high-throughput TCR beta sequencing. HLA typing included class I and class II loci at four-digit resolution. Results the study describes overall, beyond this receptor: Because the 87-base-pair reads could not distinguish some IMGT-functional V segments, including TRBV6-2 and TRBV6-3, those segments were excluded. In a later genetic analysis, fewer N-insertions in productive TCRs were reported among donors in an Asian-associated ancestry cluster than the roughly 700-donor mean. A further reported finding was that TCR beta sequences accurately predicted the HLA-A and HLA-B alleles for most subjects in the first cohort. The classifier was reported to diagnose cytomegalovirus status with high specificity and sensitivity in both the original and validation cohorts. Presence/absence analyses assumed roughly uniform sequencing depth across donors, an assumption that may not hold. According to a later analysis, TCR association rates differed among HLA loci, with DRB1 alleles showing the most associated TCRs and HLA-C alleles showing the fewest. Assigning TCR associations to individual alleles was difficult when HLA alleles, especially DR and DQ, strongly co-occurred. Specific HLA alleles were associated with more than 15,000 TCR beta sequences at a false discovery rate of 0.05 in a later analysis. The cohort was sequenced for TCR beta chains only, and without alpha or paired-chain data the features that could be detected were limited. A total of 150 or so TCR beta chains were listed by the study as associated with cytomegalovirus. The authors suggested that the approach could potentially be generalized to other disease states and immunological phenotypes. A cluster of highly shared sequence variants was judged likely to represent a technical artifact of the sequencing pipeline. Compared with equally common non-associated chains, HLA-associated TCR beta chains in a later analysis were more clonally expanded and had lower generation probabilities. Correlated functional status among segregating V segments might reflect linkage disequilibrium, but an unknown experimental factor could not be ruled out. According to a later analysis, most CMV-associated TCR beta chains appeared to be HLA-restricted, and the HLA associations seemed to be driven largely by CMV exposure. V-gene and J-gene trimming of TCR beta chains was associated with a missense DCLRE1C variant in a later genetic analysis, and the association was replicated in an independent cohort. Three of the identified cytomegalovirus-associated TCR beta chains were confirmed in vitro to be specific for cytomegalovirus antigens. HLA typing was unavailable for some donors at each locus, so association tests used only the typed subset. The earlier analysis of approximately 560 of the donors excluded roughly 16 rarely observed V segments, including chromosome 9 orphons, because counts were too low. Most TCR sequences were observed very rarely across donors, whereas some public TCRs were present in many individuals. In a later analysis, several top co-occurrence clusters were reported to appear linked to parvovirus B19, influenza, CMV and Epstein-Barr virus. Broadly in line with IMGT annotations, most TCR beta V segments showed up in productive rearrangements about 90% or about 30% of the time in an earlier analysis of 450 to 600 of the donors. For the cohort, immune exposure information was limited to CMV serostatus.

Specimen: PBMCs. The clonotype comes from a woman aged 25 to 45 in good health and CMV-seropositive. Recombination joined TRBV4-1 with TRBJ2-6, with the D segment identity uncertain. The nucleotide sequence reads as follows: TGCGCCAGCAGCCTTCAGAGAGGAGCCAACGTCCTGACTTTC. The encoded protein is CASSLQRGANVLTF.